This passage covers 23 T cell receptor beta chains from one sample sequenced in a study of blood T cell repertoires in COVID-19. This table comes from immunoSEQ multiplex PCR, and its TCRdb copy is limited to in-frame clones, with some not included. Of roughly 190,000 clones listed, 70% to 90% were seen once; the top ten hold about 6.8%. The sample was peripheral blood. All receptors come from a woman between 40 and 55 years old who had recovered from COVID-19.

This chain uses TRBV12-3 or TRBV12-4 with TRBJ2-5; 9 positions match TRBD2. This CDR3 has 13 residues. V was clipped by 6 bases and J by 5 bases; unmatched bases: 4. CDR3 nucleotide sequence: TGTGCCAGCAGAGTAGCGGGAGAGGAGACCCAGTACTTC. It translates to CASRVAGEETQYF.

The V gene is TRBV11-3, the J gene TRBJ1-1; TRBD1 matches 8 bases. The trim removed 5 bases at V and 0 bases at J, leaving 8 bases unmatched. Germline CDR1 reads SGHNT; CDR2 reads YENEEA. The CDR3 has 16 amino acids. CDR3 bases: TGTGCCAGCAGCCTAGGGACAGGCGTTATGAACACTGAAGCTTTCTTT. This codes for CASSLGTGVMNTEAFF.

The rearrangement links TRBV10-2 to TRBJ2-7, with a tentative D call TRBD2 (6 bases). Trimming took 0 bases from V and 4 from J, leaving 7 bases between them. This CDR3 is 13 amino acids long. Germline V gives CDR1 WSHSY, CDR2 SAAADI. This CDR3 is CASSESSGYEQYF. For the CDR3, the DNA is TGCGCCAGCAGTGAGTCGAGCGGGTACGAGCAGTACTTC.

The chain links TRBV7-3 to TRBJ2-2; tentative D call: TRBD2 (5 bases). The CDR3 is made up of 13 amino acids. Germline-derived CDR1 and CDR2 are SGHTA and FQGTGA. Trimming removed 0 bases at V and 11 bases at J, with 10 bases between. The DNA for the CDR3 is TGTGCCAGCAGCTTAACGGGCCGGGAAGAGCTGTTTTTT. This gives the protein CASSLTGREELFF.

The chain uses TRBV2 and TRBJ1-5; 7 bases align to TRBD1. After removal of 1 base from V and 6 bases from J, the junction contained 6 bases not matched to a gene. Germline V CDR1 and CDR2: SNHLY, FYNNEI. There are 15 residues in the CDR3. The DNA for the CDR3 is TGTGCCAGCAGTGAAGGACAGGGTCTAGGTCAGCCCCAGCATTTT. Encoded protein: CASSEGQGLGQPQHF.

This sequence joins TRBV6-4 and TRBJ1-5; 9 nucleotides match TRBD1. This CDR3 spans 14 amino acids. CDR1 and CDR2 (germline): MRHNA, SNTAGT. With V trimmed by 4 bases and J by 5 bases, 3 bases remained unmatched. The CDR3 sequence is CASSAGQGDQPQHF. The CDR3 DNA reads TGTGCCAGCAGTGCGGGACAGGGCGATCAGCCCCAGCATTTT.

This clone has more than one count but fewer than ten. The chain has TRBV2 and TRBJ1-5, with a weak D call TRBD1 (6 bases). Germline V gives CDR1 SNHLY, CDR2 FYNNEI. V was trimmed by 8 bases and J by 5 bases, leaving 16 bases between them. This CDR3 spans 14 amino acids. This CDR3 is CASGRGTAYQPQHF. The CDR3 DNA reads TGTGCCAGCGGGAGGGGGACGGCTTATCAGCCCCAGCATTTT.

The rearrangement uses TRBV11-1 and TRBJ1-1; tentative D call: TRBD1 (5 bases). Germline V gene sequence: CDR1 SGHAT, CDR2 FQDESV (reference sequence). V lost 8 bases and J 6 bases, leaving 16 bases between the germline ends. CDR3 length: 13 residues. In nucleotides, the CDR3 is TGTGCCAGCTCCCCAGGGTCTCTCCCTGAAGCTTTCTTT. Residues: CASSPGSLPEAFF.

V gene TRBV27 combines with J gene TRBJ1-1, with TRBD1 matching over 8 bases. Germline V gene lookup returns CDR1 MNHEY and CDR2 SMNVEV (reference sequence). This CDR3 comprises 14 residues. Germline trimming cut 5 bases from V and 6 bases from J; bases unmatched to any gene: 8. The CDR3 is CASSPQDRVSEAFF. The CDR3 DNA is TGTGCCAGCAGTCCACAGGACAGGGTGTCTGAAGCTTTCTTT.

The CDR3 nucleotides are TGTGCCAGCAGTTACGAACAGGGGCCGGGTCAGCCCCAGCATTTT. Translating it yields CASSYEQGPGQPQHF. The chain has TRBV6-5 and TRBJ1-5; 7 bases are a match to TRBD1. J lost 6 bases, V lost 2 bases, and 7 bases had no gene match. Looked up from germline, CDR1 is MNHEY and CDR2 is SVGAGI. The CDR3 is 15 residues long.

The rearrangement links TRBV5-6 to TRBJ2-2, with 9 positions matching TRBD2. Germline CDR1 and CDR2: SGHDT and YYEEEE. V was clipped by 0 bases and J by 7 bases; unmatched bases: 10. The CDR3 has 17 amino acids. The CDR3 protein is CASSLDLLAGRFGELFF. The DNA of the CDR3 is TGTGCCAGCAGCTTGGATCTTCTAGCGGGAAGGTTCGGGGAGCTGTTTTTT.

The chain links TRBV5-4 to TRBJ2-2, with TRBD2 as a possible D gene (5 bases). This CDR3 region has 15 residues. The V end lost 4 bases, the J end lost 1 base, and 11 bases lay between the germline ends. Germline V gives CDR1 SGHNT, CDR2 YYREEE (reference sequence). The CDR3 loop is CASSPGLENTGELFF. CDR3 sequence (DNA): TGTGCCAGCAGCCCAGGACTGGAGAACACCGGGGAGCTGTTTTTT.

The V and J genes are TRBV11-1 and TRBJ2-3, with 10 bases that match TRBD1. The V gene end was trimmed by 4 bases and the J gene end by 5 bases; junction bases not matched to a gene: 6. The CDR3 covers 15 residues. Germline CDR1 is SGHAT and CDR2 is FQDESV (reference sequence). The CDR3 sequence is CASSSRDRGRDTQYF. CDR3 DNA: TGTGCCAGCAGCTCCCGGGACAGGGGTAGAGATACGCAGTATTTT. Filled out from reference TRBV11-1 and TRBJ2-3, the complete variable domain reads EAEVAQSPRYKITEKSQAVAFWCDPISGHATLYWYRQILGQGPELLVQFQDESVVDDSQLPKDRFSAERLKGVDSTLKIQPAELGDSAMYLCASSSRDRGRDTQYFGPGTRLTVL.

The rearrangement links TRBV11-3 to TRBJ2-5, with TRBD1 matching over 7 bases. The length of the CDR3 is 13 residues. Germline V gene data show CDR1 as SGHNT and CDR2 as YENEEA. V was pared by 6 bases and J by 5 bases, with 6 bases of the junction left unmatched. CDR3 sequence (DNA): TGTGCCAGCAGTCCCGGGACAGCGGAGACCCAGTACTTC. It yields the protein CASSPGTAETQYF.

The chain recombines TRBV10-3 with TRBJ2-3, with D possibly being TRBD1 (6 bases). V was cut by 2 bases and J by 2 bases, with 11 bases left in between. The CDR3 covers 15 residues. CDR1 and CDR2 (germline): ENHRY, SYGVKD. The CDR3 region is CAISETGYFTDTQYF. CDR3 in DNA: TGTGCCATCAGTGAGACAGGGTACTTCACAGATACGCAGTATTTT.

The V call is TRBV7-9, the J call TRBJ2-5; 9 bases are a match to TRBD1. Germline CDR1 and CDR2: SEHNR and FQNEAQ (reference sequence). This CDR3 spans 14 amino acids. V gave up 5 bases and J gave up 5 bases; unmatched junction bases: 6. The CDR3 spells CASSDTGGAETQYF. The CDR3 coding sequence is TGTGCCAGCAGCGATACAGGGGGCGCGGAGACCCAGTACTTC.

The J gene is TRBJ2-3, the V gene TRBV7-9, with TRBD2 identical over 9 bases. CDR1 and CDR2 from the germline V gene are SEHNR and FQNEAQ (reference sequence). This CDR3 has 15 amino acids. Unmatched junction bases numbered 3, after V lost 1 base and J lost 4 bases. CDR3 region: CASSLGAGGADTQYF. The CDR3 region has the DNA TGTGCCAGCAGCTTAGGAGCGGGAGGCGCAGATACGCAGTATTTT.

This chain links TRBV12-3 or TRBV12-4 with TRBJ1-1; D is uncertain. With 4 bases removed from V and 9 bases from J, the gap between germline ends came to 12 bases. The CDR3 contains 12 residues. The CDR3 nucleotides read TGTGCCAGCAGTTCCTCATCTAGGCAAGCTTTCTTT. Its protein product is CASSSSSRQAFF.

The chain links TRBV4-2 to TRBJ1-5, with a weak D call TRBD1 (6 bases). The germline V gene encodes CDR1 LGHNA and CDR2 YNFKEQ. The length of the CDR3 is 15 residues. Trimming took 5 bases from V and 6 from J, leaving 17 bases between them. CDR3 nucleotides: TGTGCCAGCAGCTCCAGCGGGGGCGAGGGTCAGCCCCAGCATTTT. It yields the protein CASSSSGGEGQPQHF.

The genes are TRBV7-3 and TRBJ2-3; D might be TRBD2 (6 bases). Deletions cut 5 bases from V and 5 bases from J, with 17 bases between. Germline V CDR1 and CDR2: SGHTA, FQGTGA. This CDR3 contains 15 residues. For the CDR3, the DNA is TGTGCCAGCAGCCCAGCGGGTCCCGGCCGAGATACGCAGTATTTT. Amino acid sequence: CASSPAGPGRDTQYF.

This clone was seen a few times. The chain is built from TRBV19 and TRBJ1-3; 10 bases match TRBD1. From germline, CDR1 is LNHDA and CDR2 SQIVND (reference sequence). The CDR3 runs 14 residues. Trimming at V came to 9 bases and at J to 4 bases, leaving 6 bases not matched to a gene. DNA of the CDR3: TGTGCCAGCAGACAGGGGGCATCCGGAAACACCATATATTTT. Its protein product is CASRQGASGNTIYF.

This clone was recorded only once. The chain links TRBV3-1 (or the pseudogene TRBV3-2) to TRBJ1-1; no firm D call. Per germline, CDR1 LGHDT and CDR2 YNNKEL (reference sequence). The CDR3 spans 14 residues. Trimming removed 0 bases from V and 1 base from J, with 6 bases in between. CDR3 coding DNA: TGTGCCAGCAGCCAAGATAACAGGAACACTGAAGCTTTCTTT. Protein sequence: CASSQDNRNTEAFF.

The gene calls are TRBV2 and TRBJ2-6; D unresolved. Germline CDR1 and CDR2: SNHLY and FYNNEI. The CDR3 consists of 13 residues. V was cut by 7 bases and J by 0 bases, with 4 bases left in between. The CDR3 region is CASTGSGANVLTF. CDR3 nucleotide sequence: TGTGCCAGCACAGGCTCTGGGGCCAACGTCCTGACTTTC.